The 20 T cell receptor beta chains below come from one sample, sequenced in a study of cytomegalovirus exposure and HLA in healthy donors. Primers included in the PCR were 60 Vbeta and 13 Jbeta primers. Assay used: immunoSEQ multiplex PCR; TCRdb lists only in-frame clones, some missing. This sample carries tens of thousands of clones, roughly 80% of them seen once, and the ten largest clones take about 8%. The sequenced material came from PBMCs. These receptors were obtained from a man between 60 and 70 years old in good health and CMV-seropositive.

Turning to this clone: At one end the junction does not follow the germline gene, possibly because of a read error. This chain uses TRBV11-3 with TRBJ2-5, with a tentative D call TRBD1 (5 bases). This CDR3 is 11 amino acids long. In germline, CDR1 is SGHNT, CDR2 YENEEA. CDR3 sequence reads: CASRVGQGLNF. CDR3 in DNA: TGTGCCAGCAGGGTCGGACAAGGGCTCAACTTC.

The V call is TRBV27, the J call TRBJ1-6; a weak D match, TRBD1 (6 bases). The CDR3 length is 13 residues. Per germline, CDR1 MNHEY and CDR2 SMNVEV (reference sequence). The V and J ends lost 5 bases and 8 bases respectively, with 10 bases between them. In DNA, the CDR3 is TGTGCCAGCAGTACCAACAGGGATTCACCCCTCCACTTT. As protein: CASSTNRDSPLHF.

The chain joins TRBV7-9 to TRBJ2-7; D remains ambiguous. There are 11 residues in the CDR3. V lost 3 bases and J 5 bases, leaving 5 bases between the germline ends. Germline-derived CDR1 and CDR2 are SEHNR and FQNEAQ (reference sequence). The CDR3 DNA reads TGTGCCAGCAGCTTTAGTAACGAGCAGTACTTC. As protein: CASSFSNEQYF.

The rearrangement joins TRBV5-1 to TRBJ1-1; 8 bases are shared with TRBD1. This CDR3 contains 14 residues. After removal of 1 base from V and 7 bases from J, the junction contained 6 bases not matched to a gene. Germline lookup yields CDR1 SGHRS and CDR2 YFSETQ. CDR3 in amino acids: CASSLLGQGGEAFF. CDR3 nucleotide sequence: TGCGCCAGCAGCTTGTTAGGACAGGGAGGTGAAGCTTTCTTT.

The chain combines TRBV4-1 with TRBJ1-1; the match to TRBD1 covers 8 bases. Germline CDR1 and CDR2: MGHRA and YSYEKL. This CDR3 region has 13 residues. V lost 2 bases and J lost 7; bases outside the gene matches: 3. CDR3 nucleotides: TGCGCCAGCAGCCAATCACAGGGGGATGAAGCTTTCTTT. Protein: CASSQSQGDEAFF.

The sample holds a few counts of this clone. The chain joins TRBV5-1 to TRBJ2-7; 8 bases line up with TRBD1. Germline V lookup: CDR1 SGHRS, CDR2 YFSETQ. There are 14 residues in the CDR3. V lost 4 bases and J lost 3; bases outside the gene matches: 6. Written as DNA, the CDR3 is TGCGCCAGCAGCCGCTGGACAGGGTTCTACGAGCAGTACTTC. It translates to CASSRWTGFYEQYF.

The rearrangement uses TRBV19 and TRBJ1-5; maybe TRBD1 (6 bases). Trimming removed 7 bases from V and 7 bases from J, with 11 bases in between. Germline loops: CDR1 LNHDA, CDR2 SQIVND (reference sequence). The CDR3 is 12 amino acids. The CDR3 coding sequence is TGTGCCAGTACCCTAGGGGGACAGCCCCAGCATTTT. Translating gives CASTLGGQPQHF.

A single count supports this clone. This chain joins TRBV6-5 and TRBJ2-7; D may be TRBD1 (5 bases). This CDR3 spans 15 amino acids. Germline values: CDR1 MNHEY, CDR2 SVGAGI. The V gene lost 0 bases and the J gene lost 3 bases, with 12 bases spanning the gap. The DNA for the CDR3 is TGTGCCAGCAGTTACTCGTATACAGGAGACTACGAGCAGTACTTC. This translates into CASSYSYTGDYEQYF.

This clone was seen a handful of times. The V call is TRBV7-6, the J call TRBJ2-2; 11 positions agree with TRBD2. With V trimmed by 6 bases and J by 6 bases, 9 bases remained unmatched. Germline loops: CDR1 SGHVS, CDR2 FNYEAQ. The CDR3 has 16 amino acids. The CDR3, as DNA: TGTGCCAGCAGTTCTTTAGCGGGAGGGATGGCCGGGGAGCTGTTTTTT. Translated: CASSSLAGGMAGELFF.

The CDR3 DNA reads TGTGCCAGCAGCTTAAAGGAGACCCAAGATACGCAGTATTTT. Translation: CASSLKETQDTQYF. This chain connects TRBV7-9 to TRBJ2-3, with D unresolved. Looked up from germline, CDR1 is SEHNR and CDR2 is FQNEAQ (reference sequence). V was pared by 2 bases and J by 5 bases, with 11 bases between. This CDR3 contains 14 residues.

The chain joins TRBV27 to TRBJ2-1, with D perhaps TRBD2 (6 bases). Trimming removed 6 bases at V and 5 bases at J, with 14 bases between. Germline V CDR1 and CDR2: MNHEY, SMNVEV (reference sequence). The CDR3 length is 14 residues. Written as DNA, the CDR3 is TGTGCCAGCAGCCGGGACCGCGGGGACAATGAGCAGTTCTTC. Amino acids: CASSRDRGDNEQFF.

CDR3 in amino acids: CSVEGTSGVTYEQYF. CDR3 nucleotide sequence: TGCAGCGTGGAGGGGACTAGCGGGGTGACCTACGAGCAGTACTTC. The chain couples TRBV29-1 to TRBJ2-7; 13 nucleotides match TRBD2. Trimming took 6 bases from V and 2 from J; bases not matched to a gene: 7. The length of the CDR3 is 15 residues. Germline values: CDR1 SQVTM, CDR2 ANQGSEA.

This chain uses TRBV7-6 with TRBJ2-2; 8 bases are shared with TRBD1. V was pared by 2 bases and J by 6 bases, with 8 bases of the junction left unmatched. This CDR3 has 16 residues. Germline loops: CDR1 SGHVS, CDR2 FNYEAQ. CDR3 sequence reads: CASSLSLGRGPGELFF. For the CDR3, the DNA is TGTGCCAGCAGCTTATCGCTGGGCAGGGGGCCCGGGGAGCTGTTTTTT. Filled out from reference TRBV7-6 and TRBJ2-2, the complete variable domain reads GAGVSQSPRYKVTKRGQDVALRCDPISGHVSLYWYRQALGQGPEFLTYFNYEAQQDKSGLPNDRFSAERPEGSISTLTIQRTEQRDSAMYRCASSLSLGRGPGELFFGEGSRLTVL.

The rearrangement uses TRBV7-8 and TRBJ1-1; possibly TRBD1 for D (6 bases). The CDR3 is made up of 14 amino acids. Germline V gene lookup returns CDR1 SGHVS and CDR2 FQNEAQ. V gave up 2 bases and J gave up 8 bases, with 15 bases separating them. CDR3 region: CASSLFRAGAEAFF. For the CDR3, the DNA is TGTGCCAGCAGCTTATTTCGTGCGGGGGCGGAAGCTTTCTTT.

The chain couples TRBV6-4 to TRBJ1-5; the D is unclear. V lost 3 bases to trimming and J lost 4 bases, with 10 bases between them. CDR3 length equals 14 residues. Germline-derived CDR1 and CDR2 are MRHNA and SNTAGT. CDR3 in amino acids: CASSENGLNQPQHF. The CDR3 DNA follows: TGTGCCAGCAGTGAAAACGGGTTAAATCAGCCCCAGCATTTT.

The chain joins TRBV2 to TRBJ2-1, with 12 nucleotides matching TRBD2. This CDR3 has 18 residues. Per germline, CDR1 SNHLY and CDR2 FYNNEI. Germline trimming cut 6 bases from V and 5 bases from J; bases unmatched to any gene: 14. The chain's CDR3 is CASSAGLAGPGSDNEQFF. The CDR3 bases are TGTGCCAGCAGCGCGGGACTAGCGGGTCCCGGTAGCGACAATGAGCAGTTCTTC.

The rearrangement joins TRBV7-2 to TRBJ2-7, with TRBD2 identical over 9 bases. From germline, CDR1 is SGHTA and CDR2 FQGNSA. The CDR3 is made up of 15 amino acids. V gave up 1 base and J gave up 2 bases; unmatched junction bases: 3. For the CDR3, the DNA is TGTGCCAGCAGCTTAGGGCGGGAGGGGGCCTACGAGCAGTACTTC. Amino acid sequence: CASSLGREGAYEQYF. The variable domain in full, with the rest retrieved from reference TRBV7-2 and TRBJ2-7, is GAGVSQSPSNKVTEKGKDVELRCDPISGHTALYWYRQSLGQGLEFLIYFQGNSAPDKSGLPSDRFSAERTGGSVSTLTIQRTQQEDSAVYLCASSLGREGAYEQYFGPGTRLTVT.

The CDR3: CASSPSRHRIQETQYF. The CDR3 DNA reads as TGTGCCAGCAGCCCCTCCCGCCACAGGATTCAAGAGACCCAGTACTTC. The chain links TRBV7-9 to TRBJ2-5, with TRBD1 as a possible D gene (5 bases). The CDR3 contains 16 residues. Trimming cost V 5 bases and J 2 bases, with 18 bases left between them. Germline V gene lookup returns CDR1 SEHNR and CDR2 FQNEAQ (reference sequence).

This clone was seen a few times. This sequence joins TRBV13 and TRBJ1-1; TRBD1 might be the D (5 bases). This CDR3 has 12 amino acids. V was cut by 4 bases and J by 5 bases, with 8 bases left in between. Germline V gives CDR1 PRHDT, CDR2 FYEKMQ (reference sequence). The CDR3 loop reads CASSSSGTEAFF. The CDR3 DNA reads TGTGCCAGCAGCTCATCAGGGACTGAAGCTTTCTTT.

This chain links TRBV23-1 with TRBJ1-3; no clear D gene. TRBV23-1 is known as an ORF, though its function is uncertain. The CDR3 is 14 residues long. The germline V and J ends were trimmed by 6 bases and 0 bases, with 9 bases remaining between them. As DNA, the CDR3 is TGCGCCAGCAGATCCCGGGGCTCTGGAAACACCATATATTTT. It encodes CASRSRGSGNTIYF.